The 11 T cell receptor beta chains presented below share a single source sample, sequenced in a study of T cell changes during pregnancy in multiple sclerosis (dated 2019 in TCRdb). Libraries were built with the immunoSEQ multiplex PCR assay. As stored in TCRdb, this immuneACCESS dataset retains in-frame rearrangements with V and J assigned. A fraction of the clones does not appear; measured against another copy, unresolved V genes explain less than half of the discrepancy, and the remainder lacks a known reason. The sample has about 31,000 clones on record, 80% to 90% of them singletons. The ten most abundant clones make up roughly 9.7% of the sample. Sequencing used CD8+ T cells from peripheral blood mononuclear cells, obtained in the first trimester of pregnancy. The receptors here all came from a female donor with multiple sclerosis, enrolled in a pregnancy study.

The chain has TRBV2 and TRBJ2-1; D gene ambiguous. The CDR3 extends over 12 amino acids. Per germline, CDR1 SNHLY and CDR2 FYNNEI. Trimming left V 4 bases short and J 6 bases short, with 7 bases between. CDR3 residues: CASSGAANEQFF. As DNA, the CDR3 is TGTGCCAGCAGTGGGGCAGCCAATGAGCAGTTCTTC.

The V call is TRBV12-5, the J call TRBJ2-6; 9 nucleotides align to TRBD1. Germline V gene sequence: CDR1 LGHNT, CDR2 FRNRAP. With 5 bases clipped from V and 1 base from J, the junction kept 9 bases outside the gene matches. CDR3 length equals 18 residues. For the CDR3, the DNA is TGTGCTAGTGGTCCAGCAACAGGGGGCGAGTCTGGGGCCAACGTCCTGACTTTC. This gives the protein CASGPATGGESGANVLTF. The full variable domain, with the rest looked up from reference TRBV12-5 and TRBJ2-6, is DARVTQTPRHKVTEMGQEVTMRCQPILGHNTVFWYRQTMMQGLELLAYFRNRAPLDDSGMPKDRFSAEMPDATLATLKIQPSEPRDSAVYFCASGPATGGESGANVLTFGAGSRLTVL.

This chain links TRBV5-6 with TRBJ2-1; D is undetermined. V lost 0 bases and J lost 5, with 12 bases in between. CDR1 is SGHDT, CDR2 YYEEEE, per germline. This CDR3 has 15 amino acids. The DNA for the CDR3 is TGTGCCAGCAGCTTGGGAGGAAGCTCAGACAATGAGCAGTTCTTC. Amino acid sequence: CASSLGGSSDNEQFF.

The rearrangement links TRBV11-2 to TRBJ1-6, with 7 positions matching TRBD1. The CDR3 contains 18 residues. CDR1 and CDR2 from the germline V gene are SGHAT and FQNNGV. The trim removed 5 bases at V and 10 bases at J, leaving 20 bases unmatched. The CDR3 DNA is TGTGCCAGCAGCCCGACGGGCTATAACAGGGGATCTGAGTCACCCCTCCACTTT. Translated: CASSPTGYNRGSESPLHF. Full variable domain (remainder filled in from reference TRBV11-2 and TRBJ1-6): EAGVAQSPRYKIIEKRQSVAFWCNPISGHATLYWYQQILGQGPKLLIQFQNNGVVDDSQLPKDRFSAERLKGVDSTLKIQPAKLEDSAVYLCASSPTGYNRGSESPLHFGNGTRLTVT.

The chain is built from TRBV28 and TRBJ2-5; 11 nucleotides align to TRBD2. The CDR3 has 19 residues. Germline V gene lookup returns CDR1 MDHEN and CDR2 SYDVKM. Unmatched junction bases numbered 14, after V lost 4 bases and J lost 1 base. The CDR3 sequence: CASSYPPGLAAGSQETQYF. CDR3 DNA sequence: TGTGCCAGCAGTTACCCACCGGGACTAGCGGCGGGGAGCCAAGAGACCCAGTACTTC.

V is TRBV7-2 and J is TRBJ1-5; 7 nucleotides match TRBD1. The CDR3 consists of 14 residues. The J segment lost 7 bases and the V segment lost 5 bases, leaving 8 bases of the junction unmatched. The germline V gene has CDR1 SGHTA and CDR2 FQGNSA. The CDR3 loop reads CASSPRQGGQPQHF. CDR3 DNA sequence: TGTGCCAGCAGCCCCCGACAGGGTGGACAGCCCCAGCATTTT.

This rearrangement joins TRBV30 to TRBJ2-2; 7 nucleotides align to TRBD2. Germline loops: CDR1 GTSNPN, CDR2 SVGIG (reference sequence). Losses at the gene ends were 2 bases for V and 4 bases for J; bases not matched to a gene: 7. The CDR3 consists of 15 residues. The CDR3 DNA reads TGTGCCTGGAGTCCCGGACTAGTAAGCACCGGGGAGCTGTTTTTT. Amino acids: CAWSPGLVSTGELFF.

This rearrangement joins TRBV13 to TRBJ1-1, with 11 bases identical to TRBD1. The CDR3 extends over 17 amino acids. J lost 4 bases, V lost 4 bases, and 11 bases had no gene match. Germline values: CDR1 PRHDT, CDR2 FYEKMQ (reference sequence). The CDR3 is CASSSSRTGGASTEAFF. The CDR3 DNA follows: TGTGCCAGCAGCTCATCCCGGACAGGGGGCGCATCCACTGAAGCTTTCTTT.

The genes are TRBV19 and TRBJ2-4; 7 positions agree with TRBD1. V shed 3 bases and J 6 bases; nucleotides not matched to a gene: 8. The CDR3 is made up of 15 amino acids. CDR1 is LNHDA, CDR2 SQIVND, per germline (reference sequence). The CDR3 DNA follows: TGTGCCAGTAGTATGGGAGACAGGGCTGGAAACATTCAGTACTTC. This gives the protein CASSMGDRAGNIQYF.

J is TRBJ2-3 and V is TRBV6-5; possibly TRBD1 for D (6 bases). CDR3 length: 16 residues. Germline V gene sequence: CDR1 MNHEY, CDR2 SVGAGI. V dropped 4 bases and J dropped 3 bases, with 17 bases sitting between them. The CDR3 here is CASSSQQGVGTDTQYF. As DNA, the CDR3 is TGTGCCAGCAGTTCCCAACAGGGTGTTGGGACAGATACGCAGTATTTT.

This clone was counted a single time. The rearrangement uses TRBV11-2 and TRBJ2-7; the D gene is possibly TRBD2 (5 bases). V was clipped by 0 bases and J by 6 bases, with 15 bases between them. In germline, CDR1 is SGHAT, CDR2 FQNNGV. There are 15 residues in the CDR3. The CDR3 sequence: CASSLEGSALGEQYF. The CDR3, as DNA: TGTGCCAGCAGCTTAGAAGGTAGCGCCCTTGGCGAGCAGTACTTC.